Sequencing of this TCR beta chain was carried out in a study of blood T cell repertoires in COVID-19. Study-level background: Acute and convalescent COVID-19 specimens originated in the United States, Italy and Spain. The analysed material was cDNA or gDNA that came from T cells, B-cell-depleted T cells, or PBMCs.

Under the authors' procedure: Reference gene primer amplification gave estimated nucleated cell counts. This table comes from immunoSEQ multiplex PCR, and its TCRdb copy is limited to in-frame clones, with some not included. For V, J and clone size, that table is used; D and trimming come from the DNA. Of approximately 120,000 clones listed, approximately 85% are singletons. V trimming: 1 base; J trimming: 13 bases; junction bases outside the gene matches: 13. The CDR3 covers 16 residues. Germline CDR1 is LGHDT and CDR2 is YNNKEL (reference sequence). This clone was seen ten or more times. The sequence was collected from a human donor in a cohort sampled during active COVID-19. The rearrangement uses TRBV3-1 (or the pseudogene TRBV3-2) and TRBJ1-6; 7 bases fit TRBD1. The sequenced sample was peripheral blood. The CDR3 nucleotides are TGTGCCAGCAGCCAAGGTCAGGGGACAGTCTCACAGCCCCTCCACTTT. This encodes CASSQGQGTVSQPLHF.